This T cell receptor beta chain was captured in a study of cytomegalovirus exposure and HLA in healthy donors. PCR primers comprised 60 Vbeta and 13 Jbeta primers. Method: immunoSEQ multiplex PCR; TCRdb's copy keeps in-frame clones and lacks some. The data hold 200,000 or so clones, with about four fifths observed a single time. The study, taken as a whole, reports: With further analysis later on, most CMV-associated TCR beta chains appeared HLA-restricted. Analysis was carried out at a later point, and it linked a missense DCLRE1C variant to TCR beta V- and J-gene trimming.

Comment on this clone: Its antigen is not identified.

Trimming at V came to 0 bases and at J to 3 bases, leaving 6 bases not matched to a gene. This CDR3 contains 17 residues. Germline V gene data show CDR1 as SGHRS and CDR2 as YFSETQ. The source of this sequence is a woman between 45 and 60 years old in good health and CMV-seropositive. The sequencing input was PBMCs. This chain connects TRBV5-1 to TRBJ2-3; 11 positions match TRBD1. The CDR3 is CASSLAGTGGHTDTQYF. CDR3 nucleotide sequence: TGCGCCAGCAGCTTGGCCGGGACAGGGGGTCATACAGATACGCAGTATTTT.